This entry describes one T cell receptor (beta chain). Between the trimmed V and J ends, which lost 1 base and 3 bases, there was a span of 17 bases. The CDR3 length is 17 residues. Germline V gene sequence: CDR1 LGHNA, CDR2 YSLEER. The source of the sample is a study of shared T cell receptors in the human thymus. The table came from immunoSEQ multiplex PCR; TCRdb's copy has only in-frame clones and leaves some out. In the table there are about 660,000 clones, around 87% of which are singletons. The data were also submitted as part of a second study, on human thymus T cells. Per that paper: Finnish infants who were healthy and having corrective surgery for congenital heart defects made up the donors. Thymus specimens were resections from corrective heart surgery. It looked as if thymic and blood repertoires used V and J genes in a biased way. Related reports documented highly overlapping thymic repertoires among unrelated individuals.

The V and J genes are TRBV4-3 and TRBJ2-3; the D gene is possibly TRBD2 (6 bases). This receptor was taken from a boy in the first two years of life with a congenital heart defect. The material sequenced was thymocytes. The CDR3 is CASSQVNWRGITDTQYF. The CDR3 bases are TGCGCCAGCAGCCAAGTTAATTGGCGGGGCATAACAGATACGCAGTATTTT.